The 20 T cell receptor beta chains given below trace back to one sample, sequenced in a study of blood T cell repertoires in COVID-19. Profiled with immunoSEQ multiplex PCR; TCRdb holds only in-frame clones, not every one. This repertoire shows approximately 170,000 clones, more than 75% found once; its top ten account for about 5.3%. Source material: peripheral blood. These receptors were obtained from a man between 18 and 29 years old with COVID-19, enrolled during active disease.

The chain recombines TRBV6-2 or TRBV6-3 with TRBJ2-1; weak D call: TRBD2 (5 bases). V was pared by 3 bases and J by 4 bases, with 13 bases between. From germline, CDR1 is MNHEY and CDR2 SVGEGT. The CDR3 contains 15 residues. Here the CDR3 DNA reads TGTGCCAGCAGTTATGAGGCGGGTTCTTACAATGAGCAGTTCTTC. Its protein is CASSYEAGSYNEQFF.

The V and J genes are TRBV27 and TRBJ2-1; D unresolved. Germline V CDR1 and CDR2: MNHEY, SMNVEV (reference sequence). CDR3 length: 11 amino acids. Between the trimmed V and J ends, which lost 7 bases and 5 bases, there was a span of 6 bases. The CDR3 region is CASIRDNEQFF. Here the CDR3 DNA reads TGTGCCAGCATCCGGGACAATGAGCAGTTCTTC.

The gene calls are TRBV28 and TRBJ1-5, with D uncertain. The germline CDR1 and CDR2 sequences are MDHEN and SYDVKM. With 3 bases removed from V and 0 bases from J, the gap between germline ends came to 3 bases. The CDR3 loop spans 13 amino acids. In DNA form, the CDR3 reads TGTGCCAGCAGTTTTTATAGCAATCAGCCCCAGCATTTT. Translated, it gives CASSFYSNQPQHF.

J is TRBJ1-5 and V is TRBV28, with no clear D. V lost 1 base and J 12 bases, leaving 7 bases between the germline ends. Germline V CDR1 and CDR2: MDHEN, SYDVKM. The CDR3 length is 11 residues. The CDR3, as DNA: TGTGCCAGCAGTTTATTAGATCTCCAGCATTTT. It codes for CASSLLDLQHF. The complete variable domain, with remaining parts taken from reference TRBV28 and TRBJ1-5, reads DVKVTQSSRYLVKRTGEKVFLECVQDMDHENMFWYRQDPGLGLRLIYFSYDVKMKEKGDIPEGYSVSREKKERFSLILESASTNQTSMYLCASSLLDLQHFGDGTRLSIL.

The chain has TRBV7-6 and TRBJ2-5, with TRBD2 identical over 7 bases. The CDR3 length is 15 residues. V lost 4 bases and J lost 5; bases outside the gene matches: 10. The germline V gene encodes CDR1 SGHVS and CDR2 FNYEAQ. The chain's CDR3 is CASSSPGGIWETQYF. The CDR3 DNA sequence: TGTGCCAGCAGCTCCCCGGGGGGAATTTGGGAGACCCAGTACTTC. Drawing the rest from reference TRBV7-6 and TRBJ2-5, the complete variable domain is GAGVSQSPRYKVTKRGQDVALRCDPISGHVSLYWYRQALGQGPEFLTYFNYEAQQDKSGLPNDRFSAERPEGSISTLTIQRTEQRDSAMYRCASSSPGGIWETQYFGPGTRLLVL.

The chain carries TRBV6-2 or TRBV6-3 and TRBJ1-2; D uncertain. V lost 6 bases, J lost 5 bases, and 10 bases lay in between. The CDR3 consists of 12 residues. Germline V gene sequence: CDR1 MNHEY, CDR2 SVGEGT. DNA for the CDR3: TGTGCCAGCAGCCCGGGCGGGTATGGCTACACCTTC. This encodes CASSPGGYGYTF.

This clone was recorded only once. The V gene is TRBV29-1, the J gene TRBJ2-7; TRBD2 matches at 13 bases. The CDR3 extends over 17 amino acids. Germline V gives CDR1 SQVTM, CDR2 ANQGSEA. The V segment lost 5 bases and the J segment 5 bases; nucleotides outside the gene matches: 15. DNA for the CDR3: TGCAGCGTTCTGGGACTAGCGGGAATGTTCAATCCCCACGAGCAGTACTTC. As protein: CSVLGLAGMFNPHEQYF.

This sequence joins TRBV6-5 and TRBJ2-7; 10 bases agree with TRBD2. V lost 2 bases to trimming and J lost 5 bases; unmatched junction nucleotides: 9. The CDR3 extends over 16 amino acids. From germline, CDR1 is MNHEY and CDR2 SVGAGI. The CDR3 sequence: CASSYLGLAGVNEQYF. The DNA for the CDR3 is TGTGCCAGCAGTTACCTGGGGCTAGCGGGAGTGAACGAGCAGTACTTC.

The CDR3: CATTGFTGELFF. CDR3 nucleotides: TGTGCCACTACGGGATTCACCGGGGAGCTGTTTTTT. The V gene is TRBV19, the J gene TRBJ2-2; tentative D call: TRBD2 (5 bases). Germline CDR1 reads LNHDA; CDR2 reads SQIVND (reference sequence). V shed 10 bases and J shed 4 bases, with 10 bases lying between them. The CDR3 covers 12 residues.

The V and J genes are TRBV18 and TRBJ1-5; the match to TRBD1 covers 8 bases. Unmatched junction bases numbered 10, after V lost 3 bases and J lost 9 bases. From germline, CDR1 is KGHSH and CDR2 LQKENI. This CDR3 region has 15 residues. The CDR3 DNA is TGTGCCAGCTCACCGCGGACAGGGAATATGTCGCCCCAGCATTTT. Protein product: CASSPRTGNMSPQHF.

This clone was found once. The gene calls are TRBV11-2 and TRBJ2-7; D is undetermined. Germline lookup yields CDR1 SGHAT and CDR2 FQNNGV. The CDR3 covers 14 residues. Trimming took off 3 bases at V and 2 bases at J, with 11 bases between the two ends. The CDR3 loop is CASSFGVGAYEQYF. The CDR3 region has the DNA TGTGCCAGCAGCTTCGGAGTAGGAGCCTACGAGCAGTACTTC.

This clone was seen a single time. The chain is built from TRBV19 and TRBJ1-5; D uncertain. Trimming left V 8 bases short and J 0 bases short, with 8 bases between. Germline assignment: CDR1 LNHDA and CDR2 SQIVND (reference sequence). CDR3 length equals 13 residues. The CDR3 here is CASGTVSNQPQHF. The CDR3 region has the DNA TGTGCCAGTGGAACAGTTAGCAATCAGCCCCAGCATTTT.

The sample holds one count of this clone. Compared with germline, one end of the junction differs, possibly owing to a read error. The J gene is TRBJ1-4, the V gene TRBV28, with 7 bases matching TRBD1. The CDR3 loop spans 13 amino acids. CDR1 MDHEN and CDR2 SYDVKM come from the germline V gene. In DNA, the CDR3 is TGTGCCAGCGTAGGGGGCAGGGATGAAAAACTGCTTTTT. It codes for CASVGGRDEKLLF.

A remark on this clone: One junction end does not reproduce the germline sequence, and a read error may be involved. CDR3 sequence: CASSPPGPLF. The CDR3 DNA is TGTGCCAGCTCACCACCGGGCCCCCTCTTC. This sequence joins TRBV18 and TRBJ2-1; D not certain. The germline V gene encodes CDR1 KGHSH and CDR2 LQKENI. The CDR3 has 10 residues.

The chain employs TRBV7-3 and TRBJ2-1, with 8 positions matching TRBD2. Germline V gene sequence: CDR1 SGHTA, CDR2 FQGTGA. Trimming at V came to 4 bases and at J to 1 base, leaving 15 bases not matched to a gene. This CDR3 is built from 19 residues. The CDR3 DNA follows: TGTGCCAGCAGCTCCCGGACTAGCACGGGGCGTGGGTCCTACAATGAGCAGTTCTTC. Its translation is CASSSRTSTGRGSYNEQFF.

A note on this clone: One end of the junction does not line up with germline, which may come from a read error. The chain links TRBV5-6 to TRBJ1-4, with a tentative D call TRBD1 (6 bases). Looked up from germline, CDR1 is SGHDT and CDR2 is YYEEEE. The CDR3 runs to 13 residues. The CDR3 here is CASSTGSNEKLLF. CDR3 in DNA: TGTGCCAGCAGTACAGGGTCGAATGAAAAACTGCTTTTT.

The J gene is TRBJ2-2, the V gene TRBV18; D might be TRBD1 (5 bases). This CDR3 spans 14 amino acids. The V end lost 2 bases, the J end lost 5 bases, and 9 bases lay between the germline ends. Germline CDR1 is KGHSH and CDR2 is LQKENI. The CDR3 sequence is CASSPEAGTGELFF. The CDR3 DNA reads as TGTGCCAGCTCACCAGAGGCAGGGACCGGGGAGCTGTTTTTT. Filled out from reference TRBV18 and TRBJ2-2, the complete variable domain reads NAGVMQNPRHLVRRRGQEARLRCSPMKGHSHVYWYRQLPEEGLKFMVYLQKENIIDESGMPKERFSAEFPKEGPSILRIQQVVRGDSAAYFCASSPEAGTGELFFGEGSRLTVL.

This chain joins TRBV25-1 and TRBJ2-3; 9 bases are a match to TRBD1. The V segment lost 4 bases and the J segment 6 bases; nucleotides outside the gene matches: 2. CDR1 and CDR2 (germline): MGHDK, SYGVNS. The CDR3 loop spans 13 amino acids. Here the CDR3 reads CASSGTGVDTQYF. CDR3 sequence (DNA): TGTGCCAGCAGTGGGACAGGGGTTGATACGCAGTATTTT.

This sequence joins TRBV7-2 and TRBJ2-5, with 14 bases aligning to TRBD2. Germline V gene data show CDR1 as SGHTA and CDR2 as FQGNSA. V dropped 5 bases and J dropped 6; count of bases not matched to a gene: 5. This CDR3 has 15 amino acids. As DNA, the CDR3 is TGTGCCAGCAGCGCCGGGACTAGCGGGAGCCAGACCCAGTACTTC. Translation gives CASSAGTSGSQTQYF. The variable domain in full, with the rest retrieved from reference TRBV7-2 and TRBJ2-5, is GAGVSQSPSNKVTEKGKDVELRCDPISGHTALYWYRQSLGQGLEFLIYFQGNSAPDKSGLPSDRFSAERTGGSVSTLTIQRTQQEDSAVYLCASSAGTSGSQTQYFGPGTRLLVL.

V usage is TRBV12-3 or TRBV12-4 and J usage is TRBJ2-7; 8 nucleotides agree with TRBD2. V lost 6 bases and J lost 4; bases outside the gene matches: 2. The CDR3 loop spans 12 amino acids. The CDR3 sequence: CASSGLAYEQYF. The CDR3 DNA is TGTGCCAGCAGCGGACTAGCTTACGAGCAGTACTTC.